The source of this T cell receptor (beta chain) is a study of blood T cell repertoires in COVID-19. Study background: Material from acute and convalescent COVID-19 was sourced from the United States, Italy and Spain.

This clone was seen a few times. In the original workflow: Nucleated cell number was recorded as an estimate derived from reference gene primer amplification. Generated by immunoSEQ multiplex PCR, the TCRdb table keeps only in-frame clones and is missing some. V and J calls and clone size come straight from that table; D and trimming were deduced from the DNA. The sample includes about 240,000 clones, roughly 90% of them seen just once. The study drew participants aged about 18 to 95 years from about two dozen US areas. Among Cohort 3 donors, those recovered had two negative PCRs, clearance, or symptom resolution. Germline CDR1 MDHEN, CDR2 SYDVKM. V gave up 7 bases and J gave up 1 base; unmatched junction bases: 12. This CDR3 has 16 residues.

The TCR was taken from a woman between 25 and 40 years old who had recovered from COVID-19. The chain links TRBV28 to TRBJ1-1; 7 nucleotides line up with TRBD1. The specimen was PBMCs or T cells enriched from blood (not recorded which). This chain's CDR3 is CASIPRQGVANTEAFF. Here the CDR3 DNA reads TGTGCCAGCATTCCAAGACAGGGAGTGGCGAACACTGAAGCTTTCTTT. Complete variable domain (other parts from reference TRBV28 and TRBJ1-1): DVKVTQSSRYLVKRTGEKVFLECVQDMDHENMFWYRQDPGLGLRLIYFSYDVKMKEKGDIPEGYSVSREKKERFSLILESASTNQTSMYLCASIPRQGVANTEAFFGQGTRLTVV.